The 18 T cell receptor gamma chains listed next were all sequenced from one sample in a study of gamma delta lymphoproliferative disorders and STAT genes. TCRdb called clones from the multiplex PCR reads again using CATT. The sample holds around 2,000 gamma-chain clones, over 15% seen once. PBMCs from patients and controls supplied the genomic DNA for sequencing. Sequenced: blood. The receptors stem from a human donor in good health.

In the case of this clone: No DNA is shown, since the ends of the CDR3 on it are uncertain; the CDR3 is the one TCRdb lists. Other DNA variants within this sample encode the same CDR3. The V gene call reads TRGV2; no J gene was called. The CDR3 is 25 amino acids long, termini counted. Germline V gene sequence: CDR1 EGSNGY, CDR2 YDSYNSKV. CDR3 amino acids: CATWDGPQGGCPLIIRNSLAVEQHF.

There are a few counts of this clone. TCRdb shows a much larger clone's protein in place of this DNA's translation, and the two differ at residue 3, likely through a read error; the protein shown is translated from the DNA. This rearrangement joins TRGV2 to TRGJP2. Matching the DNA to germline supplied the J gene, which TCRdb does not give. This CDR3 comprises 16 residues. Germline CDR1 EGSNGY, CDR2 YDSYNSKV. CDR3 nucleotides: TGTGCCGCCTGGGACGGGTGGGATAGTAGTGATTGGATCAAGACGTTT. Protein sequence: CAAWDGWDSSDWIKTF.

Concerning this clone: The TCRdb protein comes from a much larger clone and disagrees with this DNA's translation at residue 3, likely due to a read error; the protein given here is derived from the DNA. The chain couples TRGV8 to TRGJP1. As TCRdb names no J gene, one was assigned here on the basis of a DNA match to germline. Trimming removed 12 bases from V and 8 bases from J; junction bases left unmatched: 9. This CDR3 comprises 11 residues. The germline gives CDR1 VENAVY, CDR2 YDSYNSRV. This CDR3 is CAAYPGWFKIF. DNA for the CDR3: TGTGCCGCCTATCCCGGTTGGTTCAAGATATTT.

This clone was seen only a few times. TCRdb lists the protein of a much larger clone for this DNA, which differs at residue 15, so this is likely a read error; the protein given here is translated from the DNA itself. Called V gene: TRGV10; the J gene was not called. TRGV10 is an ORF, with its function uncertain. The CDR3 contains 17 residues. The CDR3: CAAWDYFTRRNYYKNLF. As DNA, the CDR3 is TGTGCTGCGTGGGATTATTTTACTAGGAGGAATTATTATAAGAACCTCTTT.

The sample holds many counts of this clone. TCRdb has a much larger clone's protein, which differs at residue 8 from the translation of this DNA, likely because of a read error; what is shown is the protein translated from the DNA. V is TRGV10 and J is TRGJP1. No J gene is reported in TCRdb; it was inferred here by comparing the DNA with germline. TRGV10 is designated an ORF whose function remains uncertain. This CDR3 has 13 residues. Trimming cost V 8 bases and J 9 bases; bases outside gene matches: 10. The CDR3 DNA sequence: TGTGCTGCGTGGGGCGTAACTTGTTGGTTCAAGATATTT. Translated: CAAWGVTCWFKIF.

This clone has at least ten counts. The V gene call is TRGV9, and the J gene call is absent. The CDR3 has 13 residues. In germline, CDR1 is GITISATS, CDR2 ISYDGTV (reference sequence). This chain's CDR3 is CALWEAPMSFGLF. For the CDR3, the DNA is TGTGCCTTGTGGGAGGCCCCTATGTCGTTCGGACTCTTT.

The V gene is TRGV4, the J gene TRGJ1 or TRGJ2. TCRdb records no J gene; here it was assigned by comparing the DNA to germline. The CDR3 loop spans 14 amino acids. V dropped 1 base and J dropped 5; count of bases not matched to a gene: 8. Germline CDR1 reads EGSTGY; CDR2 reads YDSYTSSV. CDR3 region: CATWDGIPNYKKLF. The CDR3 DNA is TGTGCCACCTGGGATGGAATCCCGAATTATAAGAAACTCTTT.

Concerning this clone itself: The protein in TCRdb stems from a much larger clone and differs at residue 12 from this DNA's translation, likely a read error; here the protein is translated from the DNA. The rearrangement links TRGV10 to TRGJP1. Because TCRdb records no J gene, it was assigned here through a match of the DNA to germline. TRGV10 is designated an ORF whose function remains uncertain. J gave up 3 bases and V 8 bases, and 22 bases lay outside the gene matches. The CDR3 covers 19 residues. The CDR3 nucleotides are TGTGCTGCGTGGGATTCCCAATGGGGAAAAAATGCCACTGGTTGGTTCAAGATATTT. It is translated as CAAWDSQWGKNATGWFKIF.

This clone is labeled as medium-sized. The chain uses TRGV5 and TRGJ1 or TRGJ2. The J gene is absent in TCRdb and was assigned here via DNA matching to germline. Germline CDR1 and CDR2: VINAFY and YDVSNSKD. The CDR3 is 11 amino acids. Germline trimming cut 1 base from V and 8 bases from J; bases unmatched to any gene: 2. The CDR3 nucleotides read TGTGCCACCTGGGACAGAAATAAGAAACTCTTT. Translated, it gives CATWDRNKKLF.

Comment on this clone: This DNA's translation and the protein TCRdb lists, from a much larger clone, do not match at residue 3, likely due to a read error; the protein shown is translated from the DNA. The gene calls are TRGV4 and TRGJP2. No J segment appears in TCRdb, so it was assigned here by matching the sequence to germline. There are 15 residues in the CDR3. Germline assignment: CDR1 EGSTGY and CDR2 YDSYTSSV. CDR3 sequence (DNA): TGTGCCATCTGGGATGGGCGGAGTAGTGATTGGATCAAGACGTTT. Translated, it gives CAIWDGRSSDWIKTF.

By share, this clone ranks as large. The chain joins TRGV3 to TRGJ1 or TRGJ2. TCRdb is silent on the J gene; assignment here came from matching the DNA to germline. Germline CDR1 is VTNTFY and CDR2 is YDVSTARD (reference sequence). With V trimmed by 0 bases and J by 6 bases, 5 bases remained unmatched. This CDR3 is built from 13 residues. In nucleotides, the CDR3 is TGTGCCACCTGGGACAGGCTAGGTTATAAGAAACTCTTT. This encodes CATWDRLGYKKLF.

This clone is large by share. At the DNA level, this CDR3 is encoded by other sequences in the same sample as well. The chain joins TRGV2 to TRGJ1 or TRGJ2. The J gene, left out of TCRdb, was set here by checking the DNA against germline. Germline V gives CDR1 EGSNGY, CDR2 YDSYNSKV. Losses at the gene ends were 1 base for V and 0 bases for J; bases not matched to a gene: 3. The CDR3 length is 14 residues. CDR3 sequence: CATWDGPNYYKKLF. The CDR3 nucleotides read TGTGCCACCTGGGACGGTCCGAATTATTATAAGAAACTCTTT.

By share, this clone counts as medium-sized. J is TRGJ1 or TRGJ2 and V is TRGV9. No J gene was available from TCRdb, and it was assigned here by a germline match of the DNA. The CDR3 contains 13 residues. Germline values: CDR1 GITISATS, CDR2 ISYDGTV (reference sequence). After removal of 0 bases from V and 7 bases from J, the junction contained 6 bases not matched to a gene. Written as DNA, the CDR3 is TGTGCCTTGTGGGAGGTGCACTCCTATAAGAAACTCTTT. Amino acids: CALWEVHSYKKLF.

This clone is medium-sized (0.01 to 0.1%). The chain couples TRGV9 to TRGJ1 or TRGJ2. The J gene, not given by TCRdb, was assigned here from a germline match of the nucleotide sequence. Germline V lookup: CDR1 GITISATS, CDR2 ISYDGTV (reference sequence). Trimming removed 3 bases from V and 3 bases from J; junction bases left unmatched: 11. The CDR3 is 15 residues long. Here the CDR3 reads CALWESPWAYYKKLF. The CDR3 DNA reads TGTGCCTTGTGGGAGTCCCCCTGGGCTTATTATAAGAAACTCTTT.

About this clone itself: This likely stems from a read error, as it lies one base from a far larger clone. This CDR3 is also generated by other DNA sequences in the sample. The J gene has no call, while the V gene is TRGV11. TRGV11 is identified as an open reading frame with a role that is uncertain. This CDR3 is built from 15 residues. This CDR3 reads CACWIRHEVDYKKLF. CDR3 sequence (DNA): TGTGCCTGCTGGATTAGGCACGAGGTCGATTATAAGAAGCTCTTT.

The chain has TRGV2 and TRGJP1. TCRdb lists no J gene, so it was determined here by aligning the DNA to germline. This CDR3 has 13 amino acids. The germline CDR1 and CDR2 sequences are EGSNGY and YDSYNSKV. V shed 6 bases and J 7 bases; nucleotides not matched to a gene: 8. As DNA, the CDR3 is TGTGCCACCTGGACGGGAGATGGTTGGTTCAAGATATTT. This gives the protein CATWTGDGWFKIF.

In its sample, this clone ranks as medium-sized. V is TRGV5 and J is TRGJ1 or TRGJ2. TCRdb is silent on the J gene; assignment here came from matching the DNA to germline. Germline loops: CDR1 VINAFY, CDR2 YDVSNSKD. This CDR3 is built from 18 residues. V dropped 0 bases and J dropped 3; count of bases not matched to a gene: 17. This CDR3 reads CATWDRPRAPPSYYKKLF. CDR3 DNA: TGTGCCACCTGGGACAGGCCACGCGCTCCCCCCTCTTATTATAAGAAACTCTTT.

By share, this clone ranks as medium-sized (0.01 to 0.1%). The chain links TRGV5 to TRGJ1 or TRGJ2. TCRdb supplies no J gene; here it was assigned by aligning the nucleotide sequence to germline. The J segment lost 9 bases and the V segment lost 9 bases, leaving 8 bases of the junction unmatched. Germline V gene lookup returns CDR1 VINAFY and CDR2 YDVSNSKD. There are 10 residues in the CDR3. CDR3 in amino acids: CATAGPKKLF. The CDR3 DNA follows: TGTGCCACCGCGGGCCCTAAGAAACTCTTT.